Listed here are 4 T cell receptor beta chains from one sample, sequenced in a study of blood T cell repertoires in COVID-19. Repertoires were generated with immunoSEQ multiplex PCR, while TCRdb's copy carries only in-frame clones and drops some. Of over 70,000 clones in the sample, 82% are singletons; the top ten hold around 4.1%. Sample: peripheral blood. Receptors were obtained from a woman aged 55-70 years with acute or convalescent COVID-19.

The chain couples TRBV5-4 to TRBJ1-2; maybe TRBD1 (5 bases). The germline V and J ends were trimmed by 0 bases and 7 bases, with 16 bases remaining between them. CDR1 is SGHNT and CDR2 is YYREEE in the germline V gene (reference sequence). This CDR3 is 15 amino acids long. The CDR3 DNA reads TGTGCCAGCAGCTTGGCGGGCAGGGCTCTGGGTGGCTACACCTTC. Amino acids: CASSLAGRALGGYTF.

The V call is TRBV5-1, the J call TRBJ1-2; D gene uncertain. V was shortened by 7 bases and J by 0 bases, with 10 bases between the two germline ends. Per germline, CDR1 SGHRS and CDR2 YFSETQ. This CDR3 comprises 13 residues. Here the CDR3 reads CASGMGPNYGYTF. DNA for the CDR3: TGCGCCAGCGGAATGGGCCCTAACTATGGCTACACCTTC. The whole variable domain, remainder taken from reference TRBV5-1 and TRBJ1-2, is KAGVTQTPRYLIKTRGQQVTLSCSPISGHRSVSWYQQTPGQGLQFLFEYFSETQRNKGNFPGRFSGRQFSNSRSEMNVSTLELGDSALYLCASGMGPNYGYTFGSGTRLTVV.

The genes are TRBV10-3 and TRBJ1-4; D may be TRBD1 (5 bases). V lost 0 bases, J lost 13 bases, and 9 bases lay in between. CDR3 length equals 12 residues. Germline V gene data show CDR1 as ENHRY and CDR2 as SYGVKD. CDR3 in amino acids: CAISESQGRLFF. The CDR3 DNA reads TGTGCCATCAGTGAGTCCCAGGGCAGACTGTTTTTT.

The V call is TRBV6-2 or TRBV6-3, the J call TRBJ2-7; the D gene is possibly TRBD2 (5 bases). The germline V and J ends were trimmed by 2 bases and 0 bases, with 14 bases remaining between them. This CDR3 is 16 amino acids long. Germline V gives CDR1 MNHEY, CDR2 SVGEGT. The CDR3 spells CASSYDPGTISYEQYF. As DNA, the CDR3 is TGTGCCAGCAGTTACGATCCGGGAACGATCTCCTACGAGCAGTACTTC.